The present T cell receptor beta chain was sequenced within a study of PD-L1 blockade in urothelial cancer. In the study overall: Prior chemotherapy regimens per patient numbered 0 to 3. A median about 150,000 T cells were found in blood samples. Study findings and constraints: Below-median pretreatment blood TCR clonality predicted better survival.

Synthetic spike-ins, TCR analog templates, were added into each PCR. Sequenced by immunoSEQ multiplex PCR; TCRdb stores in-frame clones only, minus some. The sample shows over 75,000 clones, approximately 81% of them seen only once. Remarks on this clone: Antigen unknown.

This sample's time point: pretreatment peripheral blood. Material: PBMCs, obtained around atezolizumab (anti-PD-L1) treatment. The sequence came from a man in his 60s with urothelial cancer.

The CDR3 sequence is CATRGSYEQYF. The DNA of the CDR3 is TGCGCAACAAGGGGTTCCTACGAGCAGTACTTC. The gene calls are TRBV20-1 and TRBJ2-7; D might be TRBD1 (5 bases). This CDR3 is built from 11 residues. CDR1 and CDR2 from the germline V gene are DFQATT and SNEGSKA (reference sequence).